This passage covers 20 T cell receptor beta chains from one sample sequenced in a study of CD8 T cells in ankylosing spondylitis. Notes on the study in general: It appeared that ankylosing spondylitis blood was characterized by a TCR beta motif of fewer than 10 highly homologous variants.

These TCRs are of unknown antigen specificity. TCRdb reprocessed the 5' RACE reads via MiXCR and lists one record per CDR3 protein. The table lists 300,000 to 400,000 distinct CDR3 sequences, 20% to 25% of them singletons. Sequences were obtained from blood, either unsorted or a sorted T cell fraction (not recorded which). The receptor source for this set is a male donor with ankylosing spondylitis.

CDR3: CASRKREVNSYEQYF. The CDR3, as DNA: TGTGCCAGCAGGAAACGGGAGGTTAACTCCTACGAGCAGTACTTC. The rearrangement joins TRBV7-2 to TRBJ2-7, with TRBD2 matching over 7 bases. V lost 6 bases and J lost 0; bases outside the gene matches: 8. The CDR3 contains 15 residues. Per the germline V gene, CDR1 is SGHTA and CDR2 is FQGNSA.

The genes are TRBV20-1 and TRBJ2-3; 8 bases match TRBD2. CDR1 is DFQATT and CDR2 is SNEGSKA in the germline V gene (reference sequence). The V segment lost 3 bases and the J segment 2 bases; nucleotides outside the gene matches: 4. The CDR3 has 14 residues. The CDR3 DNA follows: TGCAGTGCTAGGAAAGCGGGAGTCACAGATACGCAGTATTTT. The encoded protein is CSARKAGVTDTQYF.

V and J are TRBV7-2 and TRBJ2-1; tentative D call: TRBD2 (6 bases). The CDR3 covers 16 residues. Trimming stripped 0 bases from V and 0 bases from J, with 9 bases between. Germline values: CDR1 SGHTA, CDR2 FQGNSA. CDR3 in amino acids: CASSLASAGSYNEQFF. The CDR3 DNA reads TGTGCCAGCAGCTTAGCCTCAGCGGGCTCCTACAATGAGCAGTTCTTC.

The CDR3 DNA is TGTGCCAGCAGCAAAGGGGCCGTAAGAGCCAAAAACATTCAGTACTTC. It encodes CASSKGAVRAKNIQYF. This chain joins TRBV21-1 and TRBJ2-4; the D call TRBD2 from the table was never checked on the DNA. TRBV21-1 is a pseudogene locus. The CDR3 length is 16 residues.

Details on this clonotype: A junction end diverges from the germline sequence, so it may reflect a read error. V and J are TRBV30 and TRBJ1-2; D ambiguous. Per the germline V gene, CDR1 is GTSNPN and CDR2 is SVGIG (reference sequence). The CDR3 contains 12 residues. CDR3 nucleotides: TGTGCCTGGAGTGTCGTCCGAGGGAGGGCAGACTTC. Translating gives CAWSVVRGRADF.

V and J are TRBV10-3 and TRBJ1-1; D gene ambiguous. V was trimmed by 6 bases and J by 6 bases, leaving 20 bases between them. The CDR3 extends over 15 amino acids. CDR1 ENHRY and CDR2 SYGVKD come from the germline V gene. The CDR3 loop reads CAISPEIQRSAEAFF. As DNA, the CDR3 is TGTGCCATCAGCCCCGAAATACAGAGGAGCGCTGAAGCTTTCTTT.

This clonotype showed up many times. The V call is TRBV5-1, the J call TRBJ2-1; TRBD1 might be the D (6 bases). The V end was cut by 5 bases, the J end by 2 bases, with 17 bases between. Germline values: CDR1 SGHRS, CDR2 YFSETQ. This CDR3 has 16 residues. The CDR3 bases are TGCGCCAGCAGGGGCCCCGGGACACTCACCTACAATGAGCAGTTCTTC. The encoded protein is CASRGPGTLTYNEQFF. Looking up the rest from reference TRBV5-1 and TRBJ2-1 gives the full variable domain: KAGVTQTPRYLIKTRGQQVTLSCSPISGHRSVSWYQQTPGQGLQFLFEYFSETQRNKGNFPGRFSGRQFSNSRSEMNVSTLELGDSALYLCASRGPGTLTYNEQFFGPGTRLTVL.

The table lists this clonotype with many counts. This chain uses TRBV20-1 with TRBJ2-3; the D is unclear. CDR1 and CDR2 (germline): DFQATT, SNEGSKA (reference sequence). V lost 5 bases, J lost 0 bases, and 15 bases lay in between. The CDR3 is 15 residues long. The CDR3 spells CSAPKARGSTDTQYF. DNA of the CDR3: TGCAGTGCTCCCAAAGCCCGCGGAAGCACAGATACGCAGTATTTT.

This clonotype was detected many times. The chain is built from TRBV20-1 and TRBJ1-1; D is undetermined. This CDR3 spans 11 amino acids. Germline CDR1 is DFQATT and CDR2 is SNEGSKA (reference sequence). The V end lost 4 bases, the J end lost 1 base, and 4 bases lay between the germline ends. CDR3 nucleotides: TGCAGTGCTACAGAGAACACTGAAGCTTTCTTT. It encodes CSATENTEAFF.

This clonotype was counted only a few times. The chain carries TRBV19 and TRBJ1-1, with unresolved D. This CDR3 region has 14 residues. Germline V gene sequence: CDR1 LNHDA, CDR2 SQIVND (reference sequence). V was cut by 10 bases and J by 1 base, with 16 bases left in between. The CDR3 reads CAIQWGTQNTEAFF. The CDR3 coding sequence is TGTGCCATCCAGTGGGGAACACAGAACACTGAAGCTTTCTTT.

In this sample, this clonotype turned up a few times. V and J are TRBV20-1 and TRBJ2-7, with TRBD1 matching over 8 bases. V lost 1 base and J lost 3; bases outside the gene matches: 5. From germline, CDR1 is DFQATT and CDR2 SNEGSKA (reference sequence). The CDR3 extends over 14 amino acids. The CDR3 region has the DNA TGCAGTGCTAGAGCCCGGGACAGGTTCTACGAGCAGTACTTC. As protein: CSARARDRFYEQYF.

The chain couples TRBV5-1 to TRBJ2-5; D is unresolved. Trimming removed 6 bases at V and 2 bases at J, with 11 bases between. From germline, CDR1 is SGHRS and CDR2 YFSETQ. The CDR3 loop spans 13 amino acids. The CDR3 here is CASNNGRQETQYF. CDR3 bases: TGCGCCAGCAACAATGGACGGCAAGAGACCCAGTACTTC.

This clonotype was seen a few times. This chain uses TRBV28 with TRBJ2-7; D possibly corresponds to TRBD2 (6 bases). V shed 6 bases and J shed 5 bases, with 20 bases lying between them. CDR3 length: 15 amino acids. CDR1 MDHEN and CDR2 SYDVKM come from the germline V gene. CDR3 in DNA: TGTGCCAGCAGCTTTTCGGGGACTTTCGGGAACGAGCAGTACTTC. This encodes CASSFSGTFGNEQYF.

This clonotype was detected a few times. The chain couples TRBV5-8 to TRBJ2-1; TRBD2 agrees at 9 bases. V shed 0 bases and J 3 bases; nucleotides not matched to a gene: 7. The V gene's germline CDR1 is SGHTS and CDR2 YDEGEE. The CDR3 is 17 amino acids. CDR3 residues: CASSLAGASGNYNEQFF. The CDR3, as DNA: TGTGCCAGCAGCTTGGCTGGGGCTAGCGGGAACTACAATGAGCAGTTCTTC.

The rearrangement links TRBV9 to TRBJ2-2, with D hard to call. V gave up 2 bases and J gave up 6 bases, with 8 bases separating them. The CDR3 contains 13 residues. Germline V lookup: CDR1 SGDLS, CDR2 YYNGEE. The CDR3 bases are TGTGCCAGCAGCGTCCGAGTATCCGGGGAGCTGTTTTTT. This gives the protein CASSVRVSGELFF.

The chain has TRBV29-1 and TRBJ2-5, with 7 positions matching TRBD1. The CDR3 is 11 residues long. Germline CDR1 is SQVTM and CDR2 is ANQGSEA. V lost 8 bases, J lost 4 bases, and 4 bases stayed unmatched. DNA of the CDR3: TGCAGCACTCGACAGGGAGAGACCCAGTACTTC. It codes for CSTRQGETQYF.

This clonotype was picked up a small number of times. V and J are TRBV6-1 and TRBJ1-5; D may be TRBD1 (5 bases). CDR3 length: 14 residues. With 7 bases removed from V and 3 bases from J, the gap between germline ends came to 13 bases. The V gene's germline CDR1 is MNHNS and CDR2 SASEGT. The CDR3 DNA sequence: TGTGCCAGCACCTCGGAGGGGAACAATCAGCCCCAGCATTTT. It translates to CASTSEGNNQPQHF.

This sequence joins TRBV7-3 and TRBJ2-2; 8 positions agree with TRBD1. Germline-derived CDR1 and CDR2 are SGHTA and FQGTGA. Losses at the gene ends were 5 bases for V and 1 base for J; bases not matched to a gene: 6. The CDR3 extends over 16 amino acids. This CDR3 reads CASSVTGAKNTGELFF. CDR3 nucleotide sequence: TGTGCCAGCAGCGTGACAGGGGCTAAGAACACCGGGGAGCTGTTTTTT.

This clonotype has just a few counts. J is TRBJ2-5 and V is TRBV20-1; 9 bases fit TRBD1. Looked up from germline, CDR1 is DFQATT and CDR2 is SNEGSKA (reference sequence). The CDR3 sequence is 16 residues long. With V trimmed by 5 bases and J by 2 bases, 12 bases remained unmatched. DNA for the CDR3: TGCAGTGCTGGCCGGACAGGGGAAGGCCTTCAAGAGACCCAGTACTTC. Its translation is CSAGRTGEGLQETQYF.

This clonotype occurred a few times. The genes are TRBV20-1 and TRBJ1-6, with 8 bases fitting TRBD1. The V and J ends lost 5 bases and 3 bases, in that order; junction bases with no gene match: 6. Germline V gene sequence: CDR1 DFQATT, CDR2 SNEGSKA (reference sequence). The CDR3 runs 15 residues. CDR3 region: CSASTGEFYNSPLHF. The CDR3 bases are TGCAGTGCTTCGACAGGGGAATTCTATAATTCACCCCTCCACTTT.